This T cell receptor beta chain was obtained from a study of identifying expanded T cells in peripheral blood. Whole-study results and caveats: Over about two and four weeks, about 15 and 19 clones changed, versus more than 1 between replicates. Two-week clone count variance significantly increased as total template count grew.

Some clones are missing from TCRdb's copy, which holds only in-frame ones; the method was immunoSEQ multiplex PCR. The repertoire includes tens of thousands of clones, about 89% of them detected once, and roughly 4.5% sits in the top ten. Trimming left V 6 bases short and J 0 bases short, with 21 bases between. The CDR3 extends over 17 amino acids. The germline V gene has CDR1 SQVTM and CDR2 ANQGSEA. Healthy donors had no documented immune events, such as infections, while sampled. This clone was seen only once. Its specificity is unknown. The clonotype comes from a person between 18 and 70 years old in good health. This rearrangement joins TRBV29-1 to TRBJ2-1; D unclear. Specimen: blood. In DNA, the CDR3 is TGCAGCGTAATTTGGAGCAGCACGATGAGCTCCTACAATGAGCAGTTCTTC. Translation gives CSVIWSSTMSSYNEQFF.